This T cell receptor beta chain was found in a study of vaccination and CD4 T cells after COVID-19. Treatment defined: roughly 10-day PBMC culture with coronavirus spike peptide pools or control peptides (ViraFEST assay). ViraFEST sequenced TCRs after peptide-pool expansion of antigen-specific T cells. Negative selection recovered the CD4+ T cells once they had spent 10 days in culture. The germline V gene encodes CDR1 DFQATT and CDR2 SNEGSKA (reference sequence). V lost 5 bases, J lost 4 bases, and 22 bases lay in between. This CDR3 comprises 16 residues. Study-wide results and caveats: In convalescent patients, a median approximately 86% of post-vaccine SARS-CoV-2-reactive clones appeared only after vaccination.

Scientists ran DNA taken from cultured CD4+ T cells through the Oncomine TCR Beta short-read assay for sequencing. Extraction of genomic DNA was performed on cultured CD4+ T cells. TCRdb re-analysed the PCR reads in MiXCR, keeping a single row per CDR3 protein. The sample consists of 15,000 to 20,000 distinct CDR3 sequences, about 52% of them appearing once. This clonotype has only a few counts. The target antigen is unknown. This receptor was obtained from a human donor who had recovered from COVID-19. Sequences were obtained from CD4+ T cells from blood, cultured in vitro. The chain carries TRBV20-1 and TRBJ2-3, with D possibly being TRBD1 (5 bases). The CDR3 region is CSAGFRSGALPDTQYF. CDR3 coding DNA: TGCAGTGCTGGATTCCGGTCTGGGGCCCTGCCAGATACGCAGTATTTT.